This T cell receptor (beta chain) was sequenced in a study of T cells in localized non-small cell lung cancer. Profiling relied on immunoSEQ multiplex PCR, and the TCRdb table lists in-frame clones only, not all of them. In the table there are 20,000 to 25,000 clones, 89% of which are singletons. There are 18 residues in the CDR3. With 0 bases removed from V and 2 bases from J, the gap between germline ends came to 22 bases. Per germline, CDR1 GTSNPN and CDR2 SVGIG (reference sequence). Sequenced material: peripheral blood, taken before any cancer treatment. The TCR was taken from a man aged 40-75 years with stage I squamous cell lung carcinoma. The V call is TRBV30, the J call TRBJ1-1; D is possibly TRBD1 (5 bases). CDR3 in amino acids: CAWSVPGQFLSRNTEAFF. The CDR3 coding sequence is TGTGCCTGGAGTGTCCCCGGACAATTTTTATCGAGAAACACTGAAGCTTTCTTT.